This T cell receptor beta chain stems from a study of T cell responses to AZD1222 COVID-19 vaccine. Study conclusions and caveats: Spike as a whole was targeted by vaccine-associated CD4 TCRs, dominant at 160-218 and 743-854. Repertoire sampling occurred only after the peak T cell response.

Sequencing used immunoSEQ multiplex PCR; TCRdb keeps in-frame clones, though not all of them. The profile covers some 150,000 clones, with 80% to 95% appearing a single time and approximately 3% taken by the ten largest. A remark on this clone: Antigen unknown.

The TCR originated in an adult in good health. The sequenced sample was peripheral blood, obtained on day 0 of MenACWY control vaccination.

Written as DNA, the CDR3 is TGTGCCAGCAGTTCAGGTCCCAGCGGGACCACCGGGGAGCTGTTTTTT. Protein sequence: CASSSGPSGTTGELFF. V is TRBV7-3 and J is TRBJ2-2, with 7 bases aligning to TRBD2. The CDR3 contains 16 residues. The V gene's germline CDR1 is SGHTA and CDR2 FQGTGA. J was trimmed by 4 bases and V by 6 bases; bases with no gene match: 11.